Below are 13 T cell receptor beta chains sequenced from a single sample in a study of regulatory T cells in long-lasting Graves disease. The time point is: persistent/refractory GD, antithyroid drugs over 5 years with positive TRAb. The TCR library used RNA extracted from PBMCs. According to the study, TCR beta libraries were built with iRepertoire HTBI primers and CDR3-region Arm-PCR. One entry per CDR3 protein, called by TCRdb with MiXCR from the multiplex PCR reads. The sample yields 600,000 to 800,000 distinct CDR3 sequences, about 32% seen once. Sequenced material: peripheral blood mononuclear cells (PBMCs), taken when the disease was refractory, from a patient treated with antithyroid drugs. The origin of the receptors is a female donor with Graves disease.

The rearrangement links TRBV7-9 to TRBJ2-7; D gene ambiguous. The CDR3 spans 14 residues. Between the trimmed V and J ends, which lost 5 bases and 0 bases, there was a span of 11 bases. CDR1 SEHNR and CDR2 FQNEAQ come from the germline V gene (reference sequence). The CDR3 protein is CASSPDIFSYEQYF. The CDR3 bases are TGTGCCAGCAGCCCCGACATTTTCTCCTACGAGCAGTACTTC.

The rearrangement uses TRBV9 and TRBJ1-4; 9 positions agree with TRBD1. The CDR3 is made up of 15 amino acids. Germline V CDR1 and CDR2: SGDLS, YYNGEE. Trimming cost V 1 base and J 7 bases; bases outside gene matches: 5. As DNA, the CDR3 is TGTGCCAGCAGCGTATGGGGGACAGGGACTGAAAAACTGTTTTTT. Translating gives CASSVWGTGTEKLFF. Based on the CDR3 plus reference TRBV9 and TRBJ1-4, the full variable domain is DSGVTQTPKHLITATGQRVTLRCSPRSGDLSVYWYQQSLDQGLQFLIQYYNGEERAKGNILERFSAQQFPDLHSELNLSSLELGDSALYFCASSVWGTGTEKLFFGSGTQLSVL.

In this sample, this clonotype turned up a few times. The chain is built from TRBV10-3 and TRBJ1-4; D is undetermined. V lost 2 bases to trimming and J lost 0 bases, with 7 bases between them. CDR3 length equals 15 residues. Germline V gives CDR1 ENHRY, CDR2 SYGVKD. DNA for the CDR3: TGTGCCATCAGTGAGGCCGTCTCAACTAATGAAAAACTGTTTTTT. It yields the protein CAISEAVSTNEKLFF.

This clonotype has a count of ten or more. The germline gene is not matched at one end of the junction; a read error may be the cause. This chain uses TRBV12-3 or TRBV12-4 with TRBJ1-5; D is unclear. The CDR3 spans 15 residues. The chain's CDR3 is CASSLGGRSNQPQHF. The CDR3 DNA sequence: TGTGCCAGCAGCTTAGGTGGACGGAGCAATCAGCCCCAGCATTTT.

The CDR3 sequence: CASSRKGPSDYNEQFF. CDR3 nucleotide sequence: TGTGCCAGCAGCAGGAAGGGACCGAGCGATTACAATGAGCAGTTCTTC. This rearrangement joins TRBV3-1 to TRBJ2-1; D tentatively fits TRBD1 or TRBD2 (5 bases each). The CDR3 runs 16 residues. Trimming stripped 5 bases from V and 4 bases from J, with 18 bases between. Germline assignment: CDR1 LGHDT and CDR2 YNNKEL (reference sequence).

J is TRBJ1-5 and V is TRBV12-3 or TRBV12-4; D remains unclear. CDR3 length: 16 residues. V dropped 5 bases and J dropped 2 bases, with 16 bases sitting between them. The CDR3 here is CASSLTGVEGNQPQHF. The DNA for the CDR3 is TGTGCCAGCAGTCTAACCGGGGTTGAGGGCAATCAGCCCCAGCATTTT.

The chain combines TRBV6-2 or TRBV6-3 with TRBJ1-1, with 7 bases matching TRBD1. CDR1 MNHEY and CDR2 SVGEGT come from the germline V gene. V lost 5 bases, J lost 0 bases, and 9 bases stayed unmatched. There are 16 residues in the CDR3. This CDR3 reads CASSPRQGPVNTEAFF. CDR3 sequence (DNA): TGTGCCAGCAGTCCAAGACAGGGACCGGTGAACACTGAAGCTTTCTTT.

The rearrangement links TRBV20-1 to TRBJ2-5, with TRBD2 matching 9 bases. The CDR3 length is 15 residues. The germline CDR1 and CDR2 sequences are DFQATT and SNEGSKA (reference sequence). V was clipped by 3 bases and J by 5 bases; unmatched bases: 10. CDR3 DNA sequence: TGCAGTGCTAGCCCCCGAGCGGGGGGACTTGAGACCCAGTACTTC. This encodes CSASPRAGGLETQYF.

This clonotype has only a few counts. The V call is TRBV7-9, the J call TRBJ2-7, with D possibly TRBD2 on 5 matching bases. Germline CDR1 reads SEHNR; CDR2 reads FQNEAQ (reference sequence). The CDR3 length is 12 residues. Deletions cut 6 bases from V and 6 bases from J, with 12 bases between. In nucleotides, the CDR3 is TGTGCCAGCAGTACTGACTATCGCGAGCAGTACTTC. Translating it yields CASSTDYREQYF.

CDR3 DNA: TGTGCCAGCACCCTTCCGGGAGGGGGGACTGAAGCTTTCTTT. It encodes CASTLPGGGTEAFF. V usage is TRBV6-1 and J usage is TRBJ1-1; possibly TRBD1 for D (6 bases). V shed 7 bases and J shed 5 bases, with 17 bases lying between them. CDR1 is MNHNS, CDR2 SASEGT, per germline. CDR3 size: 14 residues.

This chain uses TRBV15 with TRBJ1-5; 10 bases are a match to TRBD1. CDR1 is LNHNV, CDR2 YYDKDF, per germline (reference sequence). The CDR3 consists of 14 residues. V was pared by 7 bases and J by 5 bases, with 5 bases of the junction left unmatched. For the CDR3, the DNA is TGTGCCACCACCTACGGGACAGGGGATCAGCCCCAGCATTTT. This gives the protein CATTYGTGDQPQHF.

The genes are TRBV5-1 and TRBJ1-1; weak D call: TRBD1 (6 bases). CDR3 length: 18 residues. Germline V gene data show CDR1 as SGHRS and CDR2 as YFSETQ. V lost 2 bases and J 2 bases, leaving 22 bases between the germline ends. CDR3 residues: CASSFLEQGLAYNTEAFF. As DNA, the CDR3 is TGCGCCAGCAGCTTCTTGGAACAGGGCCTAGCCTATAACACTGAAGCTTTCTTT. Full variable domain (missing parts from reference TRBV5-1 and TRBJ1-1): KAGVTQTPRYLIKTRGQQVTLSCSPISGHRSVSWYQQTPGQGLQFLFEYFSETQRNKGNFPGRFSGRQFSNSRSEMNVSTLELGDSALYLCASSFLEQGLAYNTEAFFGQGTRLTVV.

The chain uses TRBV20-1 and TRBJ2-5; TRBD1 matches 9 bases. The germline V gene has CDR1 DFQATT and CDR2 SNEGSKA (reference sequence). The CDR3 sequence is 14 residues long. Trimming cost V 0 bases and J 5 bases; bases outside gene matches: 4. The CDR3 is CSARDPGQGETQYF. The CDR3 DNA reads TGCAGTGCTAGAGACCCCGGACAGGGGGAGACCCAGTACTTC.